This T cell receptor beta chain was sequenced for a study of low-dose radiotherapy and immunotherapy resistance in tumors. About the research overall: Dosing for Cohort 2 consisted of 1 Gy per fraction every two weeks, reaching a total of 13 Gy over 26 weeks.

Time point: before trial treatment. This clonotype showed up many times. V gave up 3 bases and J gave up 7 bases; unmatched junction bases: 3. Germline values: CDR1 SGHNT, CDR2 YYREEE (reference sequence). CDR3 length: 14 amino acids. First-strand cDNA relied on TRAV- and TRBV-specific primers spanning alpha and beta chains. TCRs were amplified for roughly 20 PCR cycles with a constant-region primer and V-primer adapter. TCRdb re-derived calls from the reads in MiXCR, one entry per CDR3 protein. This sample has tens of thousands of distinct CDR3 sequences, with 18% found just once. The sample was PBMCs, taken before treatment. The source is a male donor with prostate cancer. J is TRBJ1-5 and V is TRBV5-4, with 11 bases matching TRBD1. The CDR3 loop is CASSWDRGSQPQHF. The CDR3 DNA follows: TGTGCCAGCAGCTGGGACAGGGGGAGCCAGCCCCAGCATTTT. The full variable domain, with the rest looked up from reference TRBV5-4 and TRBJ1-5, is ETGVTQSPTHLIKTRGQQVTLRCSSQSGHNTVSWYQQALGQGPQFIFQYYREEENGRGNFPPRFSGLQFPNYSSELNVNALELDDSALYLCASSWDRGSQPQHFGDGTRLSIL.